This paragraph reports one T cell receptor beta chain. Its antigen is as yet unknown. This sample stems from a study of memory CD4+ T cells and cytomegalovirus serostatus. The wider study: This sample comes from healthy Belgian adults, eight to ten CMV seropositive, around 26 seronegative. Study-wide results and limits: The CMV-associated TCR signature appears largely within the CD4+ memory repertoire.

Single viable CD3+CD4+CD8-CD45RO+ cells were sorted as the memory CD4+ T cells. Total CD4+ T cells were enriched by CD4 positive selection. TCRdb's table, derived via immunoSEQ multiplex PCR, lists solely in-frame clones and lacks some. The sample carries some 49,000 clones, just under 80% recorded once. V was pared by 4 bases and J by 4 bases, with 10 bases between. The CDR3 has 13 residues. Germline V gives CDR1 LGHNA, CDR2 YNFKEQ. The sequencing input was memory CD4+ T cells from blood. The J gene is TRBJ1-2, the V gene TRBV4-2, with a tentative D call TRBD1 (6 bases). The TCR sequence derives from an adult in good health and CMV-seronegative. CDR3 sequence reads: CASSPLDSYGYTF. For the CDR3, the DNA is TGTGCCAGCAGCCCCCTGGACAGCTATGGCTACACCTTC.